The clone carrying this T cell receptor beta chain occurred many times. This sample stems from a study of regulatory T cells in long-lasting Graves disease. Specified time point: newly diagnosed GD, antithyroid drugs for less than 3 months. Isolated PBMC RNA provided the starting material for the TCR library. There are 13 residues in the CDR3. CDR1 is SNHLY and CDR2 is FYNNEI in the germline V gene. V lost 6 bases and J lost 1, with 9 bases in between. Construction of TCR beta libraries relied on iRepertoire HTBI primers and on Arm-PCR targeting CDR3 regions. TCRdb used MiXCR to reprocess the multiplex PCR reads, holding one entry per CDR3 protein. The data contain 500,000 or so distinct CDR3 sequences, approximately 16% of them singletons. This same sample was also taken into another study, of T cells in Graves' hyperthyroidism and ophthalmopathy.

The V and J genes are TRBV2 and TRBJ1-1; D is unclear. The sequences come from peripheral blood mononuclear cells (PBMCs), collected at new diagnosis, from a patient treated with antithyroid drugs. The receptor comes from a middle-aged woman with Graves disease. The CDR3 sequence: CASRKVGNTEAFF. CDR3 in DNA: TGTGCCAGCAGGAAGGTAGGGAACACTGAAGCTTTCTTT.